The T cell receptor (beta chain) described here comes from a study of T cells in Graves' hyperthyroidism and ophthalmopathy. Study outcomes and limitations: Blood also contained most expanded thyroid clonotypes above 0.001.

The V gene's germline CDR1 is LGHNA and CDR2 YNFKEQ. V dropped 1 base and J dropped 2 bases, with 14 bases sitting between them. The CDR3 is 17 amino acids. RNA transcripts served as the template for amplifying TCR beta CDR3 regions. With the HTBI primer set, the TCR CDR3 went through a first round of RT-PCR. From the multiplex PCR reads, TCRdb called clonotypes with MiXCR, one entry per CDR3 protein. The table has around 760,000 distinct CDR3 sequences, 35% seen once. In its sample, this clonotype was seen a few times. Its matching antigen is unknown. The sequenced sample was blood. This clonotype originated in a woman between 35 and 50 years old with Graves' hyperthyroidism. The genes are TRBV4-2 and TRBJ2-2; D is unclear. DNA of the CDR3: TGTGCCAGCAGCCAAGGAGCACGGACGGATAACACCGGGGAGCTGTTTTTT. This codes for CASSQGARTDNTGELFF.